This T cell receptor (beta chain) is from a study of blood T cells in healthy people across ages. Study results and caveats: The study regarded diversity estimates from one million T cells as underestimates.

About this clonotype: No antigen is known for it.

The authors isolated at least 6 million PBMCs per sample. Using a J-beta primer mix together with a sample-barcoded 5' primer, a second PCR was run for roughly 6 to 12 cycles. TCRdb reprocessed the 5' RACE reads with MiXCR, giving one entry per CDR3 protein. Among around 820,000 distinct CDR3 sequences listed, 20% to 25% were seen once. V lost 6 bases, J lost 0 bases, and 12 bases lay in between. Per germline, CDR1 MNHEY and CDR2 SVGAGI. CDR3 size: 14 residues. The same sample was also used in a study of T cells of mothers and their children. That report notes: There were over 9 million TCR beta CDR3 reads from each mother and a few million from each child. The analysis detected no persistent microchimeric T cell clones.

This sequence joins TRBV6-5 and TRBJ2-7; D perhaps matches TRBD1 (5 bases). The sequenced sample consisted of blood. This clonotype was obtained from a boy between 10 and 17 years old in good health. The CDR3 region has the DNA TGTGCCAGCAGCCTGACAGCTTTCTCCTACGAGCAGTACTTC. Amino acid sequence: CASSLTAFSYEQYF.